These 15 T cell receptor beta chains share one sample of origin, sequenced in a study of blood T cell repertoires in COVID-19. Some clones are missing from TCRdb's copy, which holds only in-frame ones; the method was immunoSEQ multiplex PCR. Of a few hundred thousand clones listed, 89% are singletons. Material: peripheral blood. Every receptor here comes from a woman between 40 and 50 years old who had recovered from COVID-19.

The V gene is TRBV14, the J gene TRBJ2-1; 11 bases agree with TRBD2. The junction had 14 bases not matched to a gene; V was cut back by 4 bases and J by 0 bases. This CDR3 is 20 amino acids long. The germline V gene encodes CDR1 SGHDN and CDR2 FVKESK. CDR3 nucleotides: TGTGCCAGCAGCCCCCAAAGGGGACTAGCGGAATATAACTCCTACAATGAGCAGTTCTTC. This codes for CASSPQRGLAEYNSYNEQFF.

This clone was observed once. This rearrangement joins TRBV21-1 to TRBJ2-5; the tabulated D call, TRBD2, remains unverified against the DNA. TRBV21-1 is listed as a pseudogene. The CDR3 covers 17 residues. The CDR3 nucleotides read TGTGCCAGCAGCTATCGGGGATTCGCGGCCCACCAAGAGACCCAGTACTTC. Its protein is CASSYRGFAAHQETQYF.

CDR3 loop: CASDSTRTDTQYF. The CDR3 DNA reads as TGTGCCAGCGACAGCACCCGCACAGATACGCAGTATTTT. The chain combines TRBV18 with TRBJ2-3, with D possibly matching TRBD1 (5 bases). The CDR3 runs to 13 residues. Trimming removed 8 bases from V and 1 base from J, with 10 bases in between. Germline V gene lookup returns CDR1 KGHSH and CDR2 LQKENI.

This chain links TRBV11-2 with TRBJ1-4, with a weak D call TRBD1 (6 bases). The V end lost 6 bases, the J end lost 3 bases, and 17 bases lay between the germline ends. CDR1 and CDR2 (germline): SGHAT, FQNNGV. The CDR3 is 16 amino acids. The CDR3, as DNA: TGTGCCAGCAGTTTTTCGCAGGGGTTTCCTAATGAAAAACTGTTTTTT. Encoded protein: CASSFSQGFPNEKLFF.

V is TRBV7-8 and J is TRBJ2-1; weak D call: TRBD1 (5 bases). The V gene's germline CDR1 is SGHVS and CDR2 FQNEAQ. With 0 bases removed from V and 2 bases from J, the gap between germline ends came to 8 bases. The CDR3 contains 15 residues. CDR3 sequence (DNA): TGTGCCAGCAGCTTAGCGCAGGGAACCTACAATGAGCAGTTCTTC. Translation gives CASSLAQGTYNEQFF.

The chain employs TRBV19 and TRBJ2-5, with a possible D match to TRBD2 (5 bases). Germline CDR1 reads LNHDA; CDR2 reads SQIVND (reference sequence). Trimming took off 4 bases at V and 2 bases at J, with 14 bases between the two ends. This CDR3 is 15 amino acids long. DNA for the CDR3: TGTGCCAGTAGTAGCCTGGAGCGGAAGCAAGAGACCCAGTACTTC. Amino acids: CASSSLERKQETQYF. Complete variable domain (other parts from reference TRBV19 and TRBJ2-5): DGGITQSPKYLFRKEGQNVTLSCEQNLNHDAMYWYRQDPGQGLRLIYYSQIVNDFQKGDIAEGYSVSREKKESFPLTVTSAQKNPTAFYLCASSSLERKQETQYFGPGTRLLVL.

The CDR3 protein is CASTDGEPLYGYTF. Written as DNA, the CDR3 is TGTGCCAGTACGGACGGGGAACCGTTATATGGCTACACCTTC. The gene calls are TRBV7-9 and TRBJ1-2; D is unclear. Germline V gives CDR1 SEHNR, CDR2 FQNEAQ (reference sequence). The CDR3 runs to 14 residues. Deletions cut 9 bases from V and 5 bases from J, with 19 bases between.

A single count supports this clone. The V call is TRBV7-2, the J call TRBJ2-3; D uncertain. Looked up from germline, CDR1 is SGHTA and CDR2 is FQGNSA. This CDR3 comprises 14 residues. V lost 3 bases and J lost 4, with 11 bases in between. The CDR3 reads CASSFVTTSDTQYF. The DNA for the CDR3 is TGTGCCAGCAGCTTCGTGACGACATCAGATACGCAGTATTTT.

The gene calls are TRBV29-1 and TRBJ2-3, with 7 nucleotides matching TRBD1. The V and J ends lost 4 bases and 2 bases, in that order; junction bases with no gene match: 3. CDR3 length: 13 residues. From germline, CDR1 is SQVTM and CDR2 ANQGSEA. Here the CDR3 reads CSVGDSLTDTQYF. In nucleotides, the CDR3 is TGCAGCGTTGGGGACAGCCTCACAGATACGCAGTATTTT.

The chain uses TRBV7-2 and TRBJ2-4; D gene ambiguous. From germline, CDR1 is SGHTA and CDR2 FQGNSA. Trimming removed 1 base at V and 6 bases at J, with 10 bases between. This CDR3 region has 14 residues. DNA of the CDR3: TGTGCCAGCAGCTTAGGGGCTACGCGAAACATTCAGTACTTC. It translates to CASSLGATRNIQYF.

This rearrangement joins TRBV27 to TRBJ2-7; 12 bases map to TRBD2. The CDR3 runs to 17 residues. CDR1 is MNHEY, CDR2 SMNVEV, per germline (reference sequence). V dropped 2 bases and J dropped 4; count of bases not matched to a gene: 9. The CDR3 sequence: CASSLVMTSGSFYEQYF. The CDR3 nucleotides read TGTGCCAGCAGTTTAGTGATGACTAGCGGGAGTTTTTACGAGCAGTACTTC.

The rearrangement links TRBV10-3 to TRBJ2-3, with 8 bases matching TRBD2. The V and J ends lost 5 bases and 2 bases, in that order; junction bases with no gene match: 9. Germline V gives CDR1 ENHRY, CDR2 SYGVKD. The CDR3 extends over 16 amino acids. The DNA for the CDR3 is TGTGCCATCAGTCCCGGGACTAGTTTTTTCACAGATACGCAGTATTTT. Residues: CAISPGTSFFTDTQYF.

The chain joins TRBV19 to TRBJ1-4, with TRBD1 matching over 9 bases. The V gene end was trimmed by 3 bases and the J gene end by 7 bases; junction bases not matched to a gene: 12. The CDR3 loop spans 17 amino acids. Germline V lookup: CDR1 LNHDA, CDR2 SQIVND (reference sequence). The CDR3 here is CASSIHPTTGGSEKLFF. CDR3 nucleotide sequence: TGTGCCAGTAGTATCCACCCCACCACAGGGGGCAGTGAAAAACTGTTTTTT.

This chain links TRBV28 with TRBJ2-2, with D possibly being TRBD1 (6 bases). The V end lost 6 bases, the J end lost 1 base, and 18 bases lay between the germline ends. The CDR3 is 17 amino acids. Germline assignment: CDR1 MDHEN and CDR2 SYDVKM. The CDR3: CASRGGQFVLNTGELFF. In DNA form, the CDR3 reads TGTGCCAGCAGAGGGGGACAATTTGTATTGAACACCGGGGAGCTGTTTTTT.

V is TRBV24-1 and J is TRBJ2-3; maybe TRBD2 (5 bases). There are 15 residues in the CDR3. V dropped 5 bases and J dropped 2 bases, with 13 bases sitting between them. Looked up from germline, CDR1 is KGHDR and CDR2 is SFDVKD. Written as DNA, the CDR3 is TGTGCCACCAGTGGCCGCAGCGGATTCACAGATACGCAGTATTTT. Translated, it gives CATSGRSGFTDTQYF.